This T cell receptor beta chain was sequenced during a study of OX40 agonist ivuxolimab in advanced cancers. Describing the broader study: Ivuxolimab was an agonistic, fully human IgG2 monoclonal antibody directed against OX40 (CD134), a costimulatory receptor. Intravenous ivuxolimab was administered to patients every 2 weeks at six dose levels: 0.01, 0.1, 0.3, 1.5, 3 and 10 mg/kg. Of the roughly 51 patients in dose escalation, about 20 had hepatocellular carcinoma, approximately 15 had melanoma, 9 had renal cell carcinoma and 9 had head and neck cancer. In the dose-escalation cohort, more than 80% of patients were male, and the mean age was roughly 56 years with a range of roughly 20 to 79. Patients were allowed to have had prior anti-PD-1, anti-PD-L1 or anti-CTLA-4 therapy, and approximately 40% of the dose-escalation patients had been treated with checkpoint inhibitors. Partial responses occurred in three dose-escalation patients: two with cutaneous melanoma and one with hepatocellular carcinoma. The purpose of peripheral TCRbeta sequencing was to test whether ivuxolimab changed TCR sequence diversity and led to clonal T-cell expansion. The paper describes the monotherapy dose-escalation part (N of about 50 patients) of the phase I trial of ivuxolimab. The investigation overall reported the following: At doses of 0.1 to 3.0 mg/kg, clonal expansion of both CD4+ and CD8+ T cells in blood was seen between baseline and week 6. In partial responders in the 0.1-3.0 mg/kg groups, normalized peripheral clonal expansion was found to be among the lowest, especially among CD8+ T cells. Low levels of normalized T-cell clonal expansion were also seen in some patients who did not respond. After ivuxolimab, more expanded clones were found on average in CD8+ T cells than in CD4+ T cells. The antigen specificity of the clonally expanded peripheral T cells was not determined.

On this clone itself: The target of this receptor is not known. The sample holds no much larger clone one base away, and base qualities are not on file.

For sequencing of the TCRbeta CDR3 region, genomic DNA was extracted from the sorted cells. The immunoSEQ Assay was used to sequence the TCRbeta CDR3 regions. TCRdb obtained this table from immuneACCESS and retained in-frame rearrangements with V and J assigned. These tables miss some clones; where compared with another copy, unresolved V genes account for less than half of the shortfall, and the remainder is unexplained. Within this sample are 95,000 to 150,000 clones, with just under 95% of them counted one time only. The ten largest clones add up to more than 0.15% of the sample. Sequences MNHNS (CDR1) and SASEGT (CDR2) are obtained from the germline V gene. From the cysteine up to the phenylalanine, the CDR3 has a length of 12 residues. Solely the CDR3 DNA is kept, with 36 bases framed from the first base. The trial excluded patients who had a history of autoimmune disease or were on systemic immunosuppression. Peripheral blood for TCR sequencing was drawn from every dose cohort at baseline, at cycle 4 day 1 and at cycle 7 day 1. Samples came from an open-label, multicenter, first-in-human phase I dose-escalation trial of ivuxolimab. Adults with locally advanced or metastatic melanoma, renal cell, hepatocellular, or head and neck squamous cell carcinoma were enrolled in the trial. CD4+ and CD8+ T cells were sorted separately from peripheral blood before TCR sequencing.

The sequences come from CD4+ or CD8+ T cells sorted from blood, collected in a trial of the OX40 agonist ivuxolimab. The TCR comes from an adult with an advanced solid tumor such as melanoma, head and neck, liver or kidney cancer. This chain joins TRBV6-1 to TRBJ2-7; the D call is tentative, TRBD1 or TRBD2, as each matches 5 bases. The DNA is TGTGCTACGGGGACGGATTCCTACGAGCAGTACTTC. It specifies CATGTDSYEQYF.